The 9 T cell receptor beta chains in this list originate from one sample, sequenced in a study of cytomegalovirus exposure and HLA in healthy donors. 13 Jbeta primers and 60 Vbeta primers were used for the PCR. Sequencing was performed with immunoSEQ multiplex PCR; in TCRdb, only in-frame clones are kept and a portion is missing. The profile shows 150,000 to 200,000 clones, approximately 80% of them singletons. What was sequenced was PBMCs. These receptors were taken from a woman aged 18 to 35 in good health and CMV-seropositive.

The CDR3 bases are TGTGCCAGTAGTATAGGGACAGTCACAGATACGCAGTATTTT. It encodes CASSIGTVTDTQYF. The chain uses TRBV19 and TRBJ2-3, with D possibly TRBD1 on 6 matching bases. The V and J ends lost 1 base and 2 bases respectively, with 7 bases between them. The CDR3 runs to 14 residues. The germline CDR1 and CDR2 sequences are LNHDA and SQIVND (reference sequence).

J is TRBJ1-1 and V is TRBV5-6, with D maybe TRBD1 (6 bases). This CDR3 comprises 16 residues. V was shortened by 2 bases and J by 0 bases, with 14 bases between the two germline ends. The germline V gene encodes CDR1 SGHDT and CDR2 YYEEEE. The DNA for the CDR3 is TGTGCCAGCAGCTTAACTACCGGGACAATGAACACTGAAGCTTTCTTT. Translating it yields CASSLTTGTMNTEAFF.

J is TRBJ1-1 and V is TRBV6-5; TRBD1 matches at 7 bases. The junction had 5 bases not matched to a gene; V was cut back by 4 bases and J by 6 bases. Per germline, CDR1 MNHEY and CDR2 SVGAGI. The CDR3 has 13 amino acids. The CDR3 nucleotides read TGTGCCAGCAGTTTTACAGGGGACCCTGAAGCTTTCTTT. This translates into CASSFTGDPEAFF.

The chain joins TRBV10-2 to TRBJ1-1, with TRBD1 identical over 7 bases. The CDR3 contains 17 residues. J gave up 1 base and V 7 bases, and 15 bases lay outside the gene matches. CDR1 and CDR2 from the germline V gene are WSHSY and SAAADI. The CDR3 sequence: CASKKAPAGGKNTEAFF. CDR3 coding DNA: TGCGCCAGCAAGAAGGCGCCAGCAGGGGGAAAGAACACTGAAGCTTTCTTT.

This sequence joins TRBV7-2 and TRBJ1-2, with D possibly being TRBD1 (5 bases). V lost 4 bases to trimming and J lost 2 bases, with 17 bases between them. The CDR3 length is 16 residues. Per germline, CDR1 SGHTA and CDR2 FQGNSA. This CDR3 is CASSSWGRAGNYGYTF. The CDR3 DNA is TGTGCCAGCAGCTCATGGGGCAGGGCGGGGAACTATGGCTACACCTTC.

The chain combines TRBV4-1 with TRBJ2-3; 12 bases agree with TRBD2. This CDR3 spans 20 amino acids. CDR1 is MGHRA and CDR2 is YSYEKL in the germline V gene. J lost 1 base, V lost 0 bases, and 11 bases had no gene match. The CDR3 DNA sequence: TGCGCCAGCAGCCAAGATACGCTAGCGGGGGGGTATTGGGGCACAGATACGCAGTATTTT. Its translation is CASSQDTLAGGYWGTDTQYF.

The chain joins TRBV4-1 to TRBJ2-1, with D uncertain. The germline CDR1 and CDR2 sequences are MGHRA and YSYEKL. V gave up 0 bases and J gave up 9 bases, with 15 bases separating them. This CDR3 is 15 amino acids long. The CDR3 protein is CASSQDWAPSREQFF. The CDR3 nucleotides are TGCGCCAGCAGCCAAGATTGGGCCCCCAGCCGTGAGCAGTTCTTC.

In nucleotides, the CDR3 is TGCGCCAGCAGCGGGGAGGTCGGGACGAGAGGCTACACCTTC. Amino acids: CASSGEVGTRGYTF. V usage is TRBV5-1 and J usage is TRBJ1-2; the D gene is possibly TRBD1 (5 bases). The CDR3 is 14 amino acids. Deletions cut 4 bases from V and 8 bases from J, with 18 bases between. Germline V lookup: CDR1 SGHRS, CDR2 YFSETQ. Based on the CDR3 plus reference TRBV5-1 and TRBJ1-2, the full variable domain is KAGVTQTPRYLIKTRGQQVTLSCSPISGHRSVSWYQQTPGQGLQFLFEYFSETQRNKGNFPGRFSGRQFSNSRSEMNVSTLELGDSALYLCASSGEVGTRGYTFGSGTRLTVV.

The chain recombines TRBV7-3 with TRBJ2-1; D possibly corresponds to TRBD2 (5 bases). CDR3 length: 15 amino acids. The V end was cut by 5 bases, the J end by 5 bases, with 16 bases between. The V gene's germline CDR1 is SGHTA and CDR2 FQGTGA. The CDR3 protein is CASSPAGFSNNEQFF. In nucleotides, the CDR3 is TGTGCCAGCAGCCCCGCGGGCTTCTCGAACAATGAGCAGTTCTTC.